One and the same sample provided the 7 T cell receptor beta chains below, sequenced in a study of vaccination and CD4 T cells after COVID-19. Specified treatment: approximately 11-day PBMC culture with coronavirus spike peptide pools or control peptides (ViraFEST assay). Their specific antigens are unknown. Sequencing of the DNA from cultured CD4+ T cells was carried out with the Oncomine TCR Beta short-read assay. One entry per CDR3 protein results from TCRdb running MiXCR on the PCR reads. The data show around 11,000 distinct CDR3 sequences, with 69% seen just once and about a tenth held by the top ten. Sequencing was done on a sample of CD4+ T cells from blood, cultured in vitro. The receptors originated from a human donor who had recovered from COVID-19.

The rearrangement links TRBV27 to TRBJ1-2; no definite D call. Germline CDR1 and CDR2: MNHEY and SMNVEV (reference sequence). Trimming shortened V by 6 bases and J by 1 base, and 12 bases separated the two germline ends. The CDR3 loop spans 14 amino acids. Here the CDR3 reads CASRAQNVNYGYTF. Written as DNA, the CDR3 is TGTGCCAGCAGAGCACAGAATGTTAACTATGGCTACACCTTC.

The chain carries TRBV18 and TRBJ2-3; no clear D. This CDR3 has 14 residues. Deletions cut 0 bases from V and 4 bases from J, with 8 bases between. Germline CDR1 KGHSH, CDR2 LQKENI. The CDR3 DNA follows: TGTGCCAGCTCACCACCGAGCTCGTCAGATACGCAGTATTTT. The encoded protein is CASSPPSSSDTQYF.

The CDR3 sequence is CASSSYGSYGYTF. DNA for the CDR3: TGTGCCAGCAGTTCGTATGGTTCCTATGGCTACACCTTC. The rearrangement uses TRBV7-2 and TRBJ1-2; D remains unclear. The germline CDR1 and CDR2 sequences are SGHTA and FQGNSA. Trimming left V 6 bases short and J 4 bases short, with 12 bases between. The CDR3 has 13 amino acids.

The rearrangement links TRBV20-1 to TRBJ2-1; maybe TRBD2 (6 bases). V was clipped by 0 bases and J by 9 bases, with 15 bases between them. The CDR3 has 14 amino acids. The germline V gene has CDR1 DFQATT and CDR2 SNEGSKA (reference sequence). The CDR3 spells CSARDPTRVSEQFF. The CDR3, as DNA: TGCAGTGCTAGAGACCCGACTAGAGTGAGTGAGCAGTTCTTC.

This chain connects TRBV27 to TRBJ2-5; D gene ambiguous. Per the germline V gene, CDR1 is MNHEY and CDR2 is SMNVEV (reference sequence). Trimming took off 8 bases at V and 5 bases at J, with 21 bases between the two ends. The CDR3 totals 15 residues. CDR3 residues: CASRPLRYGRETQYF. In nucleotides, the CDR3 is TGTGCCAGCCGACCCTTGAGGTACGGACGGGAGACCCAGTACTTC.

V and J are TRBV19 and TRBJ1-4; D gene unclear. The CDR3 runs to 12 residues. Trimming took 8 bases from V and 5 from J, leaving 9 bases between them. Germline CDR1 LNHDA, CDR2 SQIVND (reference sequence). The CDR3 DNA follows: TGTGCCAGTGGACGACAAAATGAAAAACTGTTTTTT. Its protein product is CASGRQNEKLFF. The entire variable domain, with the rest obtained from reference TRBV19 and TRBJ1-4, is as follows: DGGITQSPKYLFRKEGQNVTLSCEQNLNHDAMYWYRQDPGQGLRLIYYSQIVNDFQKGDIAEGYSVSREKKESFPLTVTSAQKNPTAFYLCASGRQNEKLFFGSGTQLSVL.

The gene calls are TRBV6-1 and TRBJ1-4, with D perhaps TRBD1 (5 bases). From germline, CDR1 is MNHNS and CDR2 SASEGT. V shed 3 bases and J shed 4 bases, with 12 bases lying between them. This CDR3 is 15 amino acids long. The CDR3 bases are TGTGCCAGCAGTGAGACGGGACCGGGTAATGAAAAACTGTTTTTT. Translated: CASSETGPGNEKLFF.